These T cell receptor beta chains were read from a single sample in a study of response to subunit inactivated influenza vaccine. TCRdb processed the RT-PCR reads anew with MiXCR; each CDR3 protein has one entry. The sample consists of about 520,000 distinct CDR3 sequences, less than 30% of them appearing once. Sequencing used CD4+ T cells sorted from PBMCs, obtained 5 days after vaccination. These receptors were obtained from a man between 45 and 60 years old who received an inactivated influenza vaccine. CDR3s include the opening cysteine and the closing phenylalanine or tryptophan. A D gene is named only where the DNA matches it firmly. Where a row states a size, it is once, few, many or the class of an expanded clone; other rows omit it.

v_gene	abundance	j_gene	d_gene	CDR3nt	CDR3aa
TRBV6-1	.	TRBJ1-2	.	TGTGCCAGCAGTGAAGTGTTGAGGAGCCCCTATGGCTACACCTTC	CASSEVLRSPYGYTF
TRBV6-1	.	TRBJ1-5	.	TGTGCCAGCAGAGGGGTCGTGGGGAATCAGCCCCAGCATTTT	CASRGVVGNQPQHF
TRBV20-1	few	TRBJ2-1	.	TGCAGTGCTAGAGATCCCGGGGAGGAGCAGTTCTTC	CSARDPGEEQFF
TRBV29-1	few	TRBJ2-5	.	TGCAGCGTTGGCAGGGAGACTCAAGAGACCCAGTACTTC	CSVGRETQETQYF
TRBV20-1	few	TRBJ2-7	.	TGCAGCGCATACCCCCATACAGGGGAGCAGTACTTC	CSAYPHTGEQYF
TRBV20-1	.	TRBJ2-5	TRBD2	TGCAGTTCCCAGCGGGGCCAGATCCAAGAGACCCAGTACTTC	CSSQRGQIQETQYF
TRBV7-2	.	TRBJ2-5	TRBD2	TGTGCCAGCAGCTTAGGGACTAGCGGGGGCCTGGGAAAGACCCAGTACTTC	CASSLGTSGGLGKTQYF
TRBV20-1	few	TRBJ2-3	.	TGCAGTGCTAGAAGGCGAGGCACAGATACGCAGTATTTT	CSARRRGTDTQYF
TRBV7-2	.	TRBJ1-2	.	TGTGCCAGCACCCTCATGGGGCTTCGCGACTACACCTTC	CASTLMGLRDYTF
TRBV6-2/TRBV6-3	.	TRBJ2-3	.	TGTGCCAGCAGCCCCGTCCGAGGAACAGATACGCAGTATTTT	CASSPVRGTDTQYF
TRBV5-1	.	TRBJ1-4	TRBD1	TGCGCCAGCAGCCCCAAGACAGGGATTTTGGAAAAACTGTTTTTT	CASSPKTGILEKLFF